A single T cell receptor beta chain is shown here with its context. This clone was observed a handful of times. The antigen it recognizes is unknown. No base-level quality is on record; no much larger clone is a single base apart. Library creation used the immunoSEQ multiplex PCR assay. For the multiplex PCR, a mixture combining 60 forward primers for TCR Vbeta segments and 13 reverse primers for TCR Jbeta segments was used. The CDR3 region of rearranged TCR beta genes was amplified from genomic DNA with a multiplex PCR assay. Amplified TCR beta libraries were sequenced as 87-base-pair reads on the Illumina HiSeq System. The source study handled its data this way. A later analysis tallied some 79 million unique TCR beta chains across the 650 to 750 repertoires, and approximately 11 million of those chains were shared by two or more donors. Raw reads were error-corrected and collapsed into unique sequences with a nearest-neighbor algorithm that merged closely related sequences to remove PCR and sequencing errors. CDR3 sequences were aligned to IMGT reference sequences to assign V, D and J gene segments. Each retained sequence needed at least a six-nucleotide match to both a V gene segment and a J gene segment. A rearrangement counted as productive if the CDR3 had no stop codons and remained in frame with V and J, and every other rearrangement counted as non-productive. Following IMGT convention, CDR3 was defined as the stretch from the second conserved V-encoded cysteine up to the conserved J-encoded phenylalanine. In an earlier analysis of around 600 of the donors, sequences lacking an unambiguous match to a single V gene segment were excluded. In an earlier analysis of approximately 590 of the donors, V segments were called functional above 56.7% productive rearrangements and were called segregating when the between-donor standard deviation exceeded 5%. A statistical classification framework was built for diagnosing cytomegalovirus status from the catalog of TCR beta chain sequences. In a later analysis, V and J genes were assigned by comparing TCR nucleotide sequences against IMGT/GENE-DB human TR gene sequences. The TCRdist pipeline was used in a later analysis to assign CDR3 sequences and most-parsimonious VDJ recombination scenarios. In a later analysis, each TCR beta chain was defined by its CDR3 amino acid sequence together with its V-gene family, and reads without a unique V-gene family were excluded. To address suspected cross-contamination and a sequencing artifact, a later analysis removed 592 highly shared, low-generation-probability nucleotide sequences. In a later analysis, a clonal expansion index for each public chain was calculated from normalized within-repertoire ranks of inferred template counts. A later analysis computed generation probabilities with a VDJ recombination model fitted to out-of-frame rearrangements, and checked the results against IGoR. In a later analysis, hypergeometric tests were used to score TCR-TCR, TCR-HLA and TCR-CMV co-occurrence, with a repertoire-size bias correction applied to TCR pairs. A later analysis estimated false discovery rates by permuting HLA or CMV assignments 20 times. In a later analysis, co-occurring TCRs were grouped with DBSCAN, and TCRdist sequence similarity was added when clustering was performed within HLA-allele-positive subsets. Repertoires with fewer than 30,000 or more than 120,000 public chains, plus five repertoires with anomalous nucleotide sharing, were excluded from co-occurrence clustering. TCRdb mirrors the immuneACCESS table, restricted to in-frame sequences. Some clones are absent from its copies; in checked studies, under half trace to an unresolved V gene, and the reason for the others is unknown. V, J and clone size are taken as reported in that table, and D and trimming were inferred from the DNA itself. The sample has about 90,000 clones on record, 62% of them singletons. Together, the top ten hold about 5.4% of the sample.

The data belong to a study of cytomegalovirus exposure and HLA in healthy donors (dated by TCRdb to 2017 to 2019). General notes on the study: An earlier analysis of more than 550 of the donors reported about 260 Gb of sequence data and 100 million to 120 million unique TCR beta sequences obtained from around 180 million T cells. An early release covering 550 to 650 HLA-typed donors comprised roughly 300 gigabases of sequencing data and around 80 million unique TCR sequences. Among the approximately 420 genotyped donors, more than 70% belonged to the genetic ancestry cluster associated with self-reported Caucasian donors. The study aimed to test whether signatures of past pathogen exposure could be identified by cataloging public T cell receptors. The T cell repertoires of roughly 660 subjects were profiled by immunosequencing and related to cytomegalovirus serostatus. In addition to the first cohort of 666 subjects, a separate validation cohort of 130 or so different subjects was used. The study combined high-throughput TCR immunosequencing, statistical association of individual TCRs with disease status, and machine learning to predict cytomegalovirus infection status. A later analysis re-examined previously published TCR beta repertoires from 610 or so donors and added high-resolution HLA genotyping to investigate patterns of TCR occurrence. Rather than drawing on any new phenotypic data, the later analysis identified candidate immune exposures from TCR beta sequences and the way those sequences occurred across donors. An earlier analysis of 587 of the donors used high-throughput TCR beta sequencing to judge whether each TCR beta V gene segment behaved as functional or pseudogenic. Donor age, sex, ethnicity and CMV serostatus were compiled alongside the repertoire data. Genome-wide SNP genotypes for about 60% of the 666 donors were used in a later genetic analysis, which treated that subset as a discovery cohort. All discovery cohort repertoires had been generated using a single sequencing platform. HLA typing included class I and class II loci at four-digit resolution. The number of typed donors differed by locus: about 620-630 for A, B, C, DRB1 and DQB1; 522 for DQA1; some 610 for DPA1; and 400 to 480 for DPB1. Roughly five DR-DQ haplotypes were handled as single units for association and clustering because linkage in the cohort was strong. Among over 350 genotyped donors of the cohort, an average of about 240,000 unique TCR beta nucleotide sequences were sequenced per donor, roughly 18% of them non-productive. On the study overall, not on this receptor specifically: In an earlier analysis of approximately 590 of the donors, most TCR beta V segments were observed in productive rearrangements about 90% or about 30% of the time, broadly matching IMGT annotations. The study gave a list of around 170 TCR beta chains associated with cytomegalovirus. Linkage disequilibrium might explain the correlated functional status among segregating V segments, but an unknown experimental factor could not be ruled out. An association between a missense DCLRE1C variant and V-gene and J-gene trimming of TCR beta chains was found in a later genetic analysis and replicated in an independent cohort. Assigning TCR associations to individual alleles was difficult when HLA alleles, especially DR and DQ, strongly co-occurred. A further reported finding was that TCR beta sequences accurately predicted the HLA-A and HLA-B alleles for most subjects in the first cohort. Across donors, most TCR sequences were observed very rarely, whereas some public TCRs were present in many individuals. The earlier analysis of almost 600 of the donors excluded over 15 rarely observed V segments, including chromosome 9 orphons, because counts were too low. The cohort was sequenced for TCR beta chains only, and without alpha or paired-chain data the features that could be detected were limited. In a later analysis, several top co-occurrence clusters were reported to appear linked to parvovirus B19, influenza, CMV and Epstein-Barr virus. In a later analysis, 15,000 to 20,000 TCR beta sequences were associated with specific HLA alleles at a false discovery rate of 0.05. It was suggested by the authors that the approach could potentially be generalized to other disease states and immunological phenotypes. The classifier was reported to diagnose cytomegalovirus status with high specificity and sensitivity in both the original and validation cohorts. A later analysis found that most CMV-associated TCR beta chains appeared HLA-restricted, with HLA associations seemingly driven largely by CMV exposure. In a later genetic analysis, fewer N-insertions in productive TCRs were reported among donors in an Asian-associated ancestry cluster than the approximately 710-donor mean. Sequencing depth was assumed to be roughly uniform across donors in the presence/absence analyses, though that assumption may not hold. Because HLA typing was unavailable for some donors at each locus, only the typed subset was used in association tests. A later analysis found that HLA-associated TCR beta chains were more clonally expanded and had lower generation probabilities than equally common non-associated chains. Some IMGT-functional V segments, including TRBV6-2 and TRBV6-3, could not be told apart with the 87-base-pair reads, so those segments were excluded. A later analysis found that TCR association rates varied across HLA loci, with DRB1 alleles showing the most associated TCRs and HLA-C alleles the fewest. CMV serostatus was the only immune exposure information available for the cohort. A few of the identified cytomegalovirus-associated TCR beta chains were confirmed in vitro to be specific for cytomegalovirus antigens. A cluster of highly shared sequence variants was judged likely to be a technical artifact of the sequencing pipeline.

From a lookup of the germline V gene, CDR1 and CDR2 are MNHEY and SVGAGI. The cysteine opens and the phenylalanine closes a CDR3 of 13 amino acids. The CDR3 DNA has 39 bases and is translated from base 1. The V and J ends are trimmed by 6 bases and 11 bases, leaving 19 bases between them. The cohort comprised some 730 healthy bone marrow donors. At the time of sampling, all cohort members were nominally healthy, though unrecorded immune exposures were likely present. The donor was CMV seropositive and was included in the group of 270 or so seropositive cohort members. Every donor gave a peripheral blood sample, and the peripheral blood mononuclear cells from that sample were used for TCR beta sequencing. Genomic DNA extraction from the blood cell samples was performed with the Qiagen DNeasy Blood Extraction Kit.

Specimen: PBMCs. The sequence links TRBV6-5 to TRBJ1-1, with the D gene not confidently named. The sequence derives from a young woman in good health and CMV-seropositive. The CDR3 amino acid sequence is: CASSNIVGVRAFF. The bases read TGTGCCAGCAGCAACATCGTGGGAGTCCGGGCTTTCTTT.